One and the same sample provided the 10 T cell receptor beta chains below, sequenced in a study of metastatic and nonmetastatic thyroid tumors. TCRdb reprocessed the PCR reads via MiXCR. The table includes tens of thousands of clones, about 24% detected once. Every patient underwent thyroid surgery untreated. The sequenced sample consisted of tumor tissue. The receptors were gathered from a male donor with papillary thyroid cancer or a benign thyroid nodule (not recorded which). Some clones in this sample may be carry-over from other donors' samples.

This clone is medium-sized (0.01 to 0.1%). CDR3 region: CASSLVAGNYGYTF. The CDR3 DNA reads as TGTGCCAGCAGCTTAGTGGCGGGTAACTATGGCTACACCTTC. V usage is TRBV7-9 and J usage is TRBJ1-2; D unclear. The CDR3 covers 14 residues. CDR1 is SEHNR and CDR2 is FQNEAQ in the germline V gene (reference sequence). V was cut by 1 base and J by 1 base, with 7 bases left in between. Drawing the rest from reference TRBV7-9 and TRBJ1-2, the complete variable domain is DTGVSQNPRHKITKRGQNVTFRCDPISEHNRLYWYRQTLGQGPEFLTYFQNEAQLEKSRLLSDRFSAERPKGSFSTLEIQRTEQGDSAMYLCASSLVAGNYGYTFGSGTRLTVV.

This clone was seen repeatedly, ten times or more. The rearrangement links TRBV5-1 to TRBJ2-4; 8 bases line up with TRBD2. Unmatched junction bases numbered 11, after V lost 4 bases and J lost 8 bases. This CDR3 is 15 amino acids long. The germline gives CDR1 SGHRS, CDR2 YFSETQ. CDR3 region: CASSPGGLVGDIQYF. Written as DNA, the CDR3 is TGCGCCAGCAGCCCGGGGGGGCTAGTAGGGGACATTCAGTACTTC.

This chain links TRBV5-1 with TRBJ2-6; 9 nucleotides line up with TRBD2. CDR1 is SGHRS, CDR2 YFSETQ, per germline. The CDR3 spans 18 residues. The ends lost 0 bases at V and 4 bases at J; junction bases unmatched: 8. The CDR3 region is CASSLVGAGGSGANVLTF. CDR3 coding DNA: TGCGCCAGCAGCTTGGTTGGAGCGGGAGGCTCCGGGGCCAACGTCCTGACTTTC.

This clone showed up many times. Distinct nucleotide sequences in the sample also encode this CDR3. CDR3 in amino acids: CASSENGRGNYGYTF. CDR3 DNA: TGTGCCAGCAGTGAAAACGGGCGGGGGAACTATGGCTACACCTTC. The chain carries TRBV2 and TRBJ1-2; D may be TRBD1 (5 bases). The CDR3 has 15 amino acids. Trimming took off 2 bases at V and 2 bases at J, with 12 bases between the two ends. Germline V CDR1 and CDR2: SNHLY, FYNNEI.

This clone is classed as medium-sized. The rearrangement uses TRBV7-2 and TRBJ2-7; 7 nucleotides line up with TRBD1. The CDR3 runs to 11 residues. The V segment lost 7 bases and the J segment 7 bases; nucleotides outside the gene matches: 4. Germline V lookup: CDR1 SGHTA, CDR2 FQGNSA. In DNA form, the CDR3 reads TGTGCCAGCACCTCAGGGGGAGAGCAGTACTTC. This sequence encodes CASTSGGEQYF.

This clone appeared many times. CDR3 DNA sequence: TGTGCCACCAGCAGGAGGCTTGCAACCCAGCAAGAGACCCAGTACTTC. It translates to CATSRRLATQQETQYF. This sequence joins TRBV15 and TRBJ2-5, with D uncertain. CDR1 is LNHNV and CDR2 is YYDKDF in the germline V gene (reference sequence). V was trimmed by 3 bases and J by 2 bases, leaving 16 bases between them. The CDR3 covers 16 residues.

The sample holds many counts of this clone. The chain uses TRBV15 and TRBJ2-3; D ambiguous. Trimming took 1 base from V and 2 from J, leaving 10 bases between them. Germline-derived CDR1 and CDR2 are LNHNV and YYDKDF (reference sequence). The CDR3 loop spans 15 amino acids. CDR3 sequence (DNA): TGTGCCACCAGCAGAGGGTCAGATGACACAGATACGCAGTATTTT. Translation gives CATSRGSDDTDTQYF.

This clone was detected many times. CDR3 region: CSAKGTGGRSNQPQHF. CDR3 DNA: TGCAGTGCAAAAGGGACAGGGGGTAGGAGCAATCAGCCCCAGCATTTT. This rearrangement joins TRBV20-1 to TRBJ1-5, with 11 bases aligning to TRBD1. The V segment lost 6 bases and the J segment 1 base; nucleotides outside the gene matches: 8. The CDR3 spans 16 residues. Per the germline V gene, CDR1 is DFQATT and CDR2 is SNEGSKA (reference sequence).

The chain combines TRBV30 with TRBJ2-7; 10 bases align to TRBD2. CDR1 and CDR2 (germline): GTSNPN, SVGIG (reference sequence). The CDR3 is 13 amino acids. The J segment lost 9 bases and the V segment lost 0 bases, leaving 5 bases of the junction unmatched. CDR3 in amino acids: CAWSVRLAGGQYF. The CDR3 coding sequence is TGTGCCTGGAGTGTACGGTTAGCGGGAGGGCAGTACTTC.

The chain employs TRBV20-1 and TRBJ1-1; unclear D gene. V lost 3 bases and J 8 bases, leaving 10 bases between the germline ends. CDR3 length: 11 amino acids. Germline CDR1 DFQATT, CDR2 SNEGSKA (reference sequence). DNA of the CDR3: TGCAGTGCTAGGACGTGGGAGGAAGCTTTCTTT. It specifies CSARTWEEAFF.